The next 32 T cell receptor beta chains were all read from a single sample in a study of immune heterogeneity within non-small cell lung tumors. Multiplex PCR amplified TCR beta CDR3 with 32 V and 13 J primers. TCRdb used MiXCR to reprocess the multiplex PCR reads, holding one entry per CDR3 protein. Counted here are approximately 11,000 distinct CDR3 sequences, under 25% occurring once; the ten biggest clones make up more than 3%. Bulk tumor genomic DNA served as template, at around 580 ng per sample. Surgeons took several biopsies per primary tumor, spaced far apart, during surgery. Samples came from untreated patients having curative surgery for newly diagnosed non-small cell lung cancer. The source material was lung tumor tissue. Receptor source: a man aged 60 to 69 with non-small cell lung cancer.

This clonotype has more than one count but fewer than ten. The V gene is TRBV7-9, the J gene TRBJ1-5, with D possibly TRBD1 on 5 matching bases. Germline-derived CDR1 and CDR2 are SEHNR and FQNEAQ (reference sequence). The V and J ends lost 5 bases and 5 bases respectively, with 19 bases between them. This CDR3 is 16 amino acids long. CDR3 nucleotides: TGTGCCAGCAGCGCGCCGCAGGGATTGGGACATCAGCCCCAGCATTTT. Its translation: CASSAPQGLGHQPQHF.

In its sample, this clonotype is medium-sized (0.01 to 0.1%). The chain is built from TRBV7-2 and TRBJ1-2; D unresolved. Germline-derived CDR1 and CDR2 are SGHTA and FQGNSA. The CDR3 runs to 15 residues. With 0 bases removed from V and 5 bases from J, the gap between germline ends came to 13 bases. CDR3 region: CASSLAIPGKYGYTF. For the CDR3, the DNA is TGTGCCAGCAGCTTAGCGATTCCAGGCAAATATGGCTACACCTTC.

A word on this clonotype: It may be a read error: a sequence one base away is much more abundant. The chain links TRBV6-5 to TRBJ2-1; 10 bases agree with TRBD2. This CDR3 spans 16 amino acids. Germline V CDR1 and CDR2: MNHEY, SVGAGI. The CDR3 DNA is TGTGCCATCAGTTCTAGCGGGAGCGGGGTCTACAATGAGCAGTTCTTC. Translated: CAISSSGSGVYNEQFF.

The chain is built from TRBV7-8 and TRBJ1-5; weak D call: TRBD1 (6 bases). The germline gives CDR1 SGHVS, CDR2 FQNEAQ. Trimming stripped 1 base from V and 0 bases from J, with 16 bases between. This CDR3 spans 18 amino acids. In DNA form, the CDR3 reads TGTGCCAGCAGCTTAGTTCCCAGGGGAAGTGATAGCAATCAGCCCCAGCATTTT. Translated, it gives CASSLVPRGSDSNQPQHF. The entire variable domain, with the rest obtained from reference TRBV7-8 and TRBJ1-5, is as follows: GAGVSQSPRYKVAKRGQDVALRCDPISGHVSLFWYQQALGQGPEFLTYFQNEAQLDKSGLPSDRFFAERPEGSVSTLKIQRTQQEDSAVYLCASSLVPRGSDSNQPQHFGDGTRLSIL.

V usage is TRBV11-3 and J usage is TRBJ2-1, with D maybe TRBD2 (6 bases). The CDR3 loop spans 15 amino acids. The germline CDR1 and CDR2 sequences are SGHNT and YENEEA. V was trimmed by 3 bases and J by 4 bases, leaving 13 bases between them. Here the CDR3 reads CASSLTGEGYNEQFF. CDR3 in DNA: TGTGCCAGCAGCTTGACGGGAGAAGGTTACAATGAGCAGTTCTTC.

Sample share makes this clonotype medium-sized (0.01 to 0.1%). This sequence joins TRBV28 and TRBJ2-3; 8 nucleotides line up with TRBD2. V dropped 7 bases and J dropped 1; count of bases not matched to a gene: 7. Germline V gene data show CDR1 as MDHEN and CDR2 as SYDVKM. CDR3 length: 15 residues. The CDR3 protein is CASTLGGAGTDTQYF. DNA of the CDR3: TGTGCCAGCACCCTCGGGGGGGCCGGCACAGATACGCAGTATTTT.

This clonotype was seen only a few times. The J gene is TRBJ2-1, the V gene TRBV20-1; maybe TRBD2 (6 bases). V dropped 3 bases and J dropped 5 bases, with 17 bases sitting between them. The germline V gene has CDR1 DFQATT and CDR2 SNEGSKA (reference sequence). The CDR3 is 15 amino acids. The CDR3 here is CSASGSWNINNEQFF. CDR3 DNA sequence: TGCAGTGCTAGCGGGAGTTGGAATATAAACAATGAGCAGTTCTTC.

The CDR3 loop reads CASRSIQGRRGYTF. For the CDR3, the DNA is TGTGCCAGCAGAAGCATCCAGGGACGTCGTGGCTACACCTTC. This chain links TRBV5-6 with TRBJ1-2; the D gene is possibly TRBD1 (5 bases). The ends were cut back, 5 bases at V and 7 bases at J, with 18 bases in the middle. Germline loops: CDR1 SGHDT, CDR2 YYEEEE. This CDR3 has 14 amino acids.

Sample share makes this clonotype medium-sized. The chain recombines TRBV7-8 with TRBJ1-2; D unresolved. The CDR3 loop spans 15 amino acids. Germline lookup yields CDR1 SGHVS and CDR2 FQNEAQ. Trimming shortened V by 2 bases and J by 1 base, and 11 bases separated the two germline ends. The CDR3 DNA follows: TGTGCCAGCAGCTTAAGAGGGAGAGGTAACTATGGCTACACCTTC. This sequence encodes CASSLRGRGNYGYTF.

The table lists this clonotype with a few counts. The DNA for the CDR3 is TGTGCCAGCAGCGCCTCGTATGTGCGGGAAGGTACGCAGTATTTT. It is translated as CASSASYVREGTQYF. This chain links TRBV11-3 with TRBJ2-3, with D possibly being TRBD2 (6 bases). From germline, CDR1 is SGHNT and CDR2 YENEEA. The length of the CDR3 is 15 residues. Trimming took 5 bases from V and 8 from J, leaving 20 bases between them.

The gene calls are TRBV2 and TRBJ2-2; D might be TRBD2 (5 bases). CDR3 length equals 15 residues. Trimming cost V 5 bases and J 4 bases, with 14 bases left between them. Germline assignment: CDR1 SNHLY and CDR2 FYNNEI. The chain's CDR3 is CASSTDRTPTGELFF. The CDR3 DNA reads as TGTGCCAGCAGTACCGACCGGACTCCCACCGGGGAGCTGTTTTTT.

V gene TRBV6-1 combines with J gene TRBJ2-2, with 12 bases that match TRBD2. The V gene end was trimmed by 10 bases and the J gene end by 5 bases; junction bases not matched to a gene: 11. From germline, CDR1 is MNHNS and CDR2 SASEGT. The CDR3 is made up of 16 amino acids. CDR3 sequence reads: CATPAGLAGSTGELFF. CDR3 sequence (DNA): TGTGCCACCCCGGCCGGACTAGCGGGATCTACCGGGGAGCTGTTTTTT.

As regards this clonotype: An end of the junction differs from the germline gene, which may be a read error. The CDR3 DNA reads TGTGCCAGCAGTGGGGGGCCAGGGGCCAACTTCCTGACTTTC. Protein sequence: CASSGGPGANFLTF. V gene TRBV6-4 combines with J gene TRBJ2-6; TRBD1 might be the D (6 bases). Germline values: CDR1 MRHNA, CDR2 SNTAGT. The CDR3 totals 14 residues.

This clonotype is deemed medium-sized. The CDR3 nucleotides read TGTGCCAGCAGTGTGGAGGGATCCTATGGCTACACCTTC. Amino acid sequence: CASSVEGSYGYTF. The chain has TRBV6-4 and TRBJ1-2, with no clear D. The CDR3 spans 13 residues. Germline CDR1 MRHNA, CDR2 SNTAGT. Trimming stripped 4 bases from V and 4 bases from J, with 10 bases between.

V and J are TRBV3-1 and TRBJ2-5, with 9 bases matching TRBD1. This CDR3 region has 16 residues. In germline, CDR1 is LGHDT, CDR2 YNNKEL (reference sequence). V dropped 4 bases and J dropped 5; count of bases not matched to a gene: 11. Here the CDR3 DNA reads TGTGCCAGCAGCCCCCCCCCACACAGGGGGCTTGAGACCCAGTACTTC. It specifies CASSPPPHRGLETQYF.

With respect to this clonotype: A clone one base away is much larger, so this may be a read error. The chain uses TRBV27 and TRBJ2-1; D perhaps matches TRBD2 (5 bases). The germline CDR1 and CDR2 sequences are MNHEY and SMNVEV (reference sequence). CDR3 length: 15 residues. The CDR3 loop is CASSPPTRDYNEQLF. The CDR3 nucleotides are TGTGCCAGCAGTCCACCCACCCGGGATTACAATGAGCAGTTATTC.

By sample share, this clonotype is medium-sized (0.01 to 0.1%). V and J are TRBV30 and TRBJ1-4; 11 bases match TRBD1. Germline trimming cut 2 bases from V and 4 bases from J; bases unmatched to any gene: 3. Germline CDR1 is GTSNPN and CDR2 is SVGIG (reference sequence). This CDR3 region has 15 residues. The CDR3 DNA reads TGTGCCTGGAGTTCGGGACAGGGGGGTAATGAAAAACTGTTTTTT. Protein sequence: CAWSSGQGGNEKLFF.

Points on this clonotype: A much larger clone lies one base from this, so it may be a read error. The chain has TRBV13 and TRBJ2-3; 7 nucleotides align to TRBD2. The CDR3 consists of 16 residues. Germline V gene lookup returns CDR1 PRHDT and CDR2 FYEKMQ (reference sequence). CDR3 DNA sequence: TGTGCCAGCAGCTCCTCCACTAGCGCGAGCACAGATACGAAGTATTTT. This gives the protein CASSSSTSASTDTKYF.

V gene TRBV20-1 combines with J gene TRBJ2-1, with TRBD2 matching 8 bases. The CDR3 spans 15 residues. Germline loops: CDR1 DFQATT, CDR2 SNEGSKA (reference sequence). Trimming removed 5 bases from V and 10 bases from J; junction bases left unmatched: 16. The CDR3 protein is CSAFYSAGASDEQFF. CDR3 nucleotides: TGCAGTGCTTTTTATTCAGCGGGAGCTTCCGACGAGCAGTTCTTC.

About this clonotype itself: With a much larger clone just one base away, this may be a read error. V gene TRBV6-4 combines with J gene TRBJ2-7; D possibly corresponds to TRBD2 (5 bases). The CDR3 totals 13 residues. The germline CDR1 and CDR2 sequences are MRHNA and SNTAGT. V dropped 3 bases and J dropped 5 bases, with 11 bases sitting between them. CDR3 coding DNA: TGTGCCAGCAGTGAGCTGTCGGGGAACGAGCAGTACTTC. Translating it yields CASSELSGNEQYF.

The CDR3 is CASSRQGNTEAFF. CDR3 bases: TGTGCCAGCAGCCGACAGGGAAACACTGAAGCTTTCTTT. This sequence joins TRBV12-3 or TRBV12-4 and TRBJ1-1; 7 bases align to TRBD1. Losses at the gene ends were 6 bases for V and 2 bases for J; bases not matched to a gene: 3. The CDR3 contains 13 residues.

Details on this clonotype: A single base separates this from a much larger clone, so it may be a read error. The V gene is TRBV10-2, the J gene TRBJ1-2, with D maybe TRBD1 (6 bases). The CDR3 consists of 14 residues. The germline V gene encodes CDR1 WSHSY and CDR2 SAAADI. V lost 10 bases and J lost 7, with 22 bases in between. CDR3 sequence (DNA): TGCGCCATTACCGAATTAAGGGGGAGTGGTGGCTACACCTTC. Translation: CAITELRGSGGYTF.

This clonotype was detected only a few times. This chain joins TRBV10-3 and TRBJ2-1, with D tentatively TRBD1 (6 bases). Germline V gene data show CDR1 as ENHRY and CDR2 as SYGVKD. Deletions cut 2 bases from V and 12 bases from J, with 14 bases between. The CDR3 sequence is 13 residues long. The CDR3 is CAISETQGTRQFF. DNA for the CDR3: TGTGCCATCAGTGAGACTCAGGGGACGCGGCAGTTCTTC.

This clonotype appeared a few times. The chain combines TRBV3-1 with TRBJ2-5, with D perhaps TRBD1 or TRBD2 (6 bases each). CDR3 size: 15 residues. The V gene lost 1 base and the J gene lost 4 bases, with 13 bases spanning the gap. Per the germline V gene, CDR1 is LGHDT and CDR2 is YNNKEL (reference sequence). CDR3 sequence: CASSQAGGSGETQYF. The DNA for the CDR3 is TGTGCCAGCAGCCAAGCCGGGGGCTCGGGAGAGACCCAGTACTTC.

By share, this clonotype ranks as medium-sized. The chain has TRBV6-2 or TRBV6-3 and TRBJ1-5, with D tentatively TRBD1 (6 bases). CDR1 is MNHEY and CDR2 is SVGEGT in the germline V gene. V was clipped by 8 bases and J by 6 bases, with 11 bases between them. The CDR3 extends over 12 amino acids. Written as DNA, the CDR3 is TGTGCCAGCCGCATGACAGGTCAGCCCCAGCATTTT. Its protein product is CASRMTGQPQHF.

The J gene is TRBJ2-3, the V gene TRBV20-1; 10 positions match TRBD2. Germline assignment: CDR1 DFQATT and CDR2 SNEGSKA (reference sequence). This CDR3 comprises 17 residues. V shed 0 bases, J shed 2 bases, and the junction held 8 bases outside the gene matches. CDR3 in amino acids: CSARDPWTSGVTDTQYF. The CDR3 DNA is TGCAGTGCTAGAGATCCTTGGACTAGCGGTGTCACAGATACGCAGTATTTT.

This clonotype came up a few times. The chain combines TRBV7-9 with TRBJ2-1; D perhaps matches TRBD2 (6 bases). Germline V gene sequence: CDR1 SEHNR, CDR2 FQNEAQ (reference sequence). This CDR3 contains 13 residues. Deletions cut 4 bases from V and 3 bases from J, with 7 bases between. The CDR3 nucleotides read TGTGCCAGCAGCTCGACTAGCTACAATGAGCAGTTCTTC. This encodes CASSSTSYNEQFF.

The gene calls are TRBV20-1 and TRBJ2-3; D might be TRBD2 (7 bases). The germline V gene encodes CDR1 DFQATT and CDR2 SNEGSKA (reference sequence). The germline V and J ends were trimmed by 0 bases and 4 bases, with 17 bases remaining between them. This CDR3 has 16 residues. The CDR3 reads CSAREGGSGFPDTQYF. The CDR3 DNA is TGCAGTGCTAGAGAAGGGGGTAGCGGGTTCCCAGATACGCAGTATTTT.

A note on this clonotype: Given a much more abundant clone one base away, this may be a read error. This chain connects TRBV20-1 to TRBJ2-2; possible D gene TRBD2, 6 bases. This CDR3 has 16 amino acids. In germline, CDR1 is DFQATT, CDR2 SNEGSKA (reference sequence). V was clipped by 6 bases and J by 7 bases, with 24 bases between them. This CDR3 is CSADRGGSEEGGELFF. Written as DNA, the CDR3 is TGCAGTGCCGATAGGGGTGGGTCCGAGGAGGGCGGGGAGCTGTTTTTT.

The chain joins TRBV5-1 to TRBJ2-1, with TRBD2 identical over 12 bases. Germline-derived CDR1 and CDR2 are SGHRS and YFSETQ. The length of the CDR3 is 17 residues. The trim removed 0 bases at V and 3 bases at J, leaving 4 bases unmatched. The CDR3 sequence: CASSLGLAGVGYNEQFF. As DNA, the CDR3 is TGCGCCAGCAGCTTGGGACTAGCGGGAGTGGGCTACAATGAGCAGTTCTTC.

This clonotype is labeled medium-sized. The chain carries TRBV30 and TRBJ2-7, with D uncertain. Per the germline V gene, CDR1 is GTSNPN and CDR2 is SVGIG (reference sequence). The CDR3 has 12 residues. Trimming removed 2 bases from V and 4 bases from J, with 9 bases in between. CDR3 in DNA: TGTGCCTGGAGTTTGGCGGATTACGAGCAGTACTTC. It specifies CAWSLADYEQYF.

This chain joins TRBV7-9 and TRBJ1-1; D gene ambiguous. Germline lookup yields CDR1 SEHNR and CDR2 FQNEAQ (reference sequence). Trimming removed 2 bases at V and 1 base at J, with 14 bases between. This CDR3 spans 16 amino acids. The CDR3 DNA reads TGTGCCAGCAGCTTATATGTAGACTGGGGGAACACTGAAGCTTTCTTT. It yields the protein CASSLYVDWGNTEAFF.